These 3 T cell receptor beta chains came from one sample sequenced in a study of OX40 agonist ivuxolimab in advanced cancers. Only in-frame clones appear in the TCRdb table, and some are missing; sequencing was by immunoSEQ multiplex PCR. The sample contains fewer than 55,000 clones, 80% to 90% of which appear only once. Specimen: CD4+ or CD8+ T cells sorted from blood, collected in a trial of the OX40 agonist ivuxolimab. These receptors were taken from an adult with an advanced solid tumor such as melanoma, head and neck, liver or kidney cancer.

This clone was recorded once. This rearrangement joins TRBV7-9 to TRBJ2-1; tentatively, D is TRBD1 (6 bases). The germline V and J ends were trimmed by 5 bases and 4 bases, with 9 bases remaining between them. Germline V gene lookup returns CDR1 SEHNR and CDR2 FQNEAQ (reference sequence). This CDR3 spans 13 amino acids. CDR3 in DNA: TGTGCCAGCAGCCCCGGGACATACAATGAGCAGTTCTTC. This codes for CASSPGTYNEQFF. Full variable domain (rest looked up from reference TRBV7-9 and TRBJ2-1): DTGVSQNPRHKITKRGQNVTFRCDPISEHNRLYWYRQTLGQGPEFLTYFQNEAQLEKSRLLSDRFSAERPKGSFSTLEIQRTEQGDSAMYLCASSPGTYNEQFFGPGTRLTVL.

The genes are TRBV6-1 and TRBJ1-6; D gene unclear. This CDR3 spans 15 amino acids. The germline CDR1 and CDR2 sequences are MNHNS and SASEGT. V lost 6 bases and J 7 bases, leaving 16 bases between the germline ends. CDR3 residues: CASRVDHTVNSPLHF. As DNA, the CDR3 is TGTGCCAGCAGGGTGGATCACACGGTAAATTCACCCCTCCACTTT.

This chain links TRBV30 with TRBJ2-2, with D unresolved. The V gene's germline CDR1 is GTSNPN and CDR2 SVGIG (reference sequence). The length of the CDR3 is 11 residues. V was shortened by 0 bases and J by 8 bases, with 4 bases between the two germline ends. This chain's CDR3 is CAWSVLGELFF. CDR3 nucleotide sequence: TGTGCCTGGAGTGTACTAGGGGAGCTGTTTTTT.